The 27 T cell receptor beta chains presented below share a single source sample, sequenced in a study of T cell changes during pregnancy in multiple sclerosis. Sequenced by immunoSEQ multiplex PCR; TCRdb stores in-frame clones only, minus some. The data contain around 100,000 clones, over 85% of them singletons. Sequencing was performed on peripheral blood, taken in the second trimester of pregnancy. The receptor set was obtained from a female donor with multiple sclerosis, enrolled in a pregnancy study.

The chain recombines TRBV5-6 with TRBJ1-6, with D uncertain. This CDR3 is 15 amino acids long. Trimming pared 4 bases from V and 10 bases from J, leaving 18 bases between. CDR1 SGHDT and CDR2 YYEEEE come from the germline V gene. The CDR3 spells CASSNGPISGSPLHF. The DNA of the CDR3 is TGTGCCAGCAGCAACGGGCCAATTAGCGGGTCACCCCTCCACTTT.

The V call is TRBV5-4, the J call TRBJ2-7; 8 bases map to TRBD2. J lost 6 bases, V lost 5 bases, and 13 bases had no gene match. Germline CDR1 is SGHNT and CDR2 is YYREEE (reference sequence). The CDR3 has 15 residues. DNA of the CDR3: TGTGCCAGCAGGGGAAAACCGGGGGGGCTTACCGAGCAGTACTTC. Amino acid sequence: CASRGKPGGLTEQYF.

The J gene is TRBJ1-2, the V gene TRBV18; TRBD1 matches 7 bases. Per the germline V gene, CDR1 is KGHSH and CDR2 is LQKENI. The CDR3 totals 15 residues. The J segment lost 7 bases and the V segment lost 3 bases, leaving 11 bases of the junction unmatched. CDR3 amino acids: CASSPPDRARGGYTF. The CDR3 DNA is TGTGCCAGCTCACCTCCTGACAGGGCGCGTGGTGGCTACACCTTC. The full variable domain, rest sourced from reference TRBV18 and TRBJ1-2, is NAGVMQNPRHLVRRRGQEARLRCSPMKGHSHVYWYRQLPEEGLKFMVYLQKENIIDESGMPKERFSAEFPKEGPSILRIQQVVRGDSAAYFCASSPPDRARGGYTFGSGTRLTVV.

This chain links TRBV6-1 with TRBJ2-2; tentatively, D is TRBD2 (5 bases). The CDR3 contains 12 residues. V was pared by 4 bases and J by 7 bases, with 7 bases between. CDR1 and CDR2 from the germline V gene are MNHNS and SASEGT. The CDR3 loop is CASSGLFGELFF. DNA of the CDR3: TGTGCCAGCAGTGGACTATTCGGGGAGCTGTTTTTT.

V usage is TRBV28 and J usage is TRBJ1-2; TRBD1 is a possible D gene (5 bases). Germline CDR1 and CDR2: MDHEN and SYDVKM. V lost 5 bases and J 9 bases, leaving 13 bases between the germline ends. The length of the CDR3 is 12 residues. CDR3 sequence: CASSQTGDRYTF. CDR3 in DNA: TGTGCCAGCAGTCAGACGGGGGATCGCTACACCTTC.

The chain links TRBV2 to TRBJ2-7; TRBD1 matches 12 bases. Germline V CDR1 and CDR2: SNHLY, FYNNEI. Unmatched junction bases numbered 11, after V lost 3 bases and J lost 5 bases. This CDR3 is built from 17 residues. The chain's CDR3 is CASSDPGGTGGRDEQYF. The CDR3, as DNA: TGTGCCAGCAGTGATCCGGGGGGGACAGGGGGCCGGGACGAGCAGTACTTC.

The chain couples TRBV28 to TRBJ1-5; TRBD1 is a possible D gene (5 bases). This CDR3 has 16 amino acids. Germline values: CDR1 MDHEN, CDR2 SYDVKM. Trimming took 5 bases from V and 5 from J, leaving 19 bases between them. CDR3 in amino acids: CASSIVPAGGDQPQHF. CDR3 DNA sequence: TGTGCCAGCAGTATCGTGCCTGCGGGAGGGGATCAGCCCCAGCATTTT.

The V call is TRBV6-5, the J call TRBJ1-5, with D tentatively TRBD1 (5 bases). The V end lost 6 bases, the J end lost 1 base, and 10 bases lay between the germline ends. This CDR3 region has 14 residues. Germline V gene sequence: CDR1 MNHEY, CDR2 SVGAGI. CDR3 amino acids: CASSPGGSNQPQHF. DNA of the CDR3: TGTGCCAGCAGCCCCGGGGGGAGCAATCAGCCCCAGCATTTT.

The CDR3: CASSMTVPSSNQPQHF. In DNA, the CDR3 is TGTGCCAGTAGCATGACAGTTCCCTCTAGCAATCAGCCCCAGCATTTT. This chain links TRBV19 with TRBJ1-5, with D perhaps matching TRBD1 (5 bases). The CDR3 covers 16 residues. V lost 6 bases and J lost 0, with 15 bases in between. Per germline, CDR1 LNHDA and CDR2 SQIVND (reference sequence). Complete variable domain (other parts from reference TRBV19 and TRBJ1-5): DGGITQSPKYLFRKEGQNVTLSCEQNLNHDAMYWYRQDPGQGLRLIYYSQIVNDFQKGDIAEGYSVSREKKESFPLTVTSAQKNPTAFYLCASSMTVPSSNQPQHFGDGTRLSIL.

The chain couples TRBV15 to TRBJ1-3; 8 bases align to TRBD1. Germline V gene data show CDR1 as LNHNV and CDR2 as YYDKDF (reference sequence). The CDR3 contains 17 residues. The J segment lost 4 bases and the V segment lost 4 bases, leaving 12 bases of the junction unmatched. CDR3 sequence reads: CATSTYGQGPGGNTIYF. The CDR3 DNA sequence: TGTGCCACCAGCACTTACGGACAGGGACCAGGGGGAAACACCATATATTTT.

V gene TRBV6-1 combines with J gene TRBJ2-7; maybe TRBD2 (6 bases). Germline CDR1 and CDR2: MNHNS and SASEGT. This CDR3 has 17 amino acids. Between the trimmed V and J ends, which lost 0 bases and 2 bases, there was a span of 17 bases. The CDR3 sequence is CASSEALRRGNTYEQYF. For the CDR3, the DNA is TGTGCCAGCAGTGAAGCGCTTCGGCGCGGGAATACCTACGAGCAGTACTTC.

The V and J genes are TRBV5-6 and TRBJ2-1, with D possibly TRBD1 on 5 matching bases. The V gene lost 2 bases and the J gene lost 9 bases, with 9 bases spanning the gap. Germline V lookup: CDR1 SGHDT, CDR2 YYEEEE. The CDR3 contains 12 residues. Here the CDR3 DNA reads TGTGCCAGCAGCTTCAGGGTAGGTGAGCAGTTCTTC. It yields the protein CASSFRVGEQFF. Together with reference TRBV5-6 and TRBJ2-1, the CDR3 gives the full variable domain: DAGVTQSPTHLIKTRGQQVTLRCSPKSGHDTVSWYQQALGQGPQFIFQYYEEEERQRGNFPDRFSGHQFPNYSSELNVNALLLGDSALYLCASSFRVGEQFFGPGTRLTVL.

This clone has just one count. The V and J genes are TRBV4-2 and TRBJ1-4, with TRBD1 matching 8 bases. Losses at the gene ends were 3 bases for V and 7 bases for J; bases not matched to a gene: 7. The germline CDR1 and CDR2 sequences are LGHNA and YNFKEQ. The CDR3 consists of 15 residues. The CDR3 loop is CASSQIGQGSEKLFF. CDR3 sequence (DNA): TGTGCCAGCAGCCAGATCGGACAGGGATCTGAAAAACTGTTTTTT.

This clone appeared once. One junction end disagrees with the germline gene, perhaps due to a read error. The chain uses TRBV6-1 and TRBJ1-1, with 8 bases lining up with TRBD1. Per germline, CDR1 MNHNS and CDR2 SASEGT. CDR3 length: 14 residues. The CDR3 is CVSENRGTNTEAFF. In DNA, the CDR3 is TGTGTCAGCGAAAACAGGGGGACGAACACTGAAGCTTTCTTT.

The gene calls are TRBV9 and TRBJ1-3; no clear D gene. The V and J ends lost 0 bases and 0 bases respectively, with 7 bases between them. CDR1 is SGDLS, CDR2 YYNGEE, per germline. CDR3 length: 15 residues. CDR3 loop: CASSVDSHSGNTIYF. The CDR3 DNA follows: TGTGCCAGCAGCGTAGACAGCCACTCTGGAAACACCATATATTTT.

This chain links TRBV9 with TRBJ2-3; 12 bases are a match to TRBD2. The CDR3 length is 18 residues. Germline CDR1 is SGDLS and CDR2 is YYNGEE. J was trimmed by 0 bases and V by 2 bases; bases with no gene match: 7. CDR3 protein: CASSVQGLAGTSTDTQYF. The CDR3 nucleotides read TGTGCCAGCAGCGTTCAGGGACTAGCGGGCACTAGCACAGATACGCAGTATTTT. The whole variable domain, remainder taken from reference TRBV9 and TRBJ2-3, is DSGVTQTPKHLITATGQRVTLRCSPRSGDLSVYWYQQSLDQGLQFLIQYYNGEERAKGNILERFSAQQFPDLHSELNLSSLELGDSALYFCASSVQGLAGTSTDTQYFGPGTRLTVL.

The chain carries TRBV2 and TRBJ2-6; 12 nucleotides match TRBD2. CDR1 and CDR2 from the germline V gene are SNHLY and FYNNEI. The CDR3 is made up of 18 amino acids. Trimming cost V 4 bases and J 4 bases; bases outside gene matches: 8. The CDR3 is CASSGLAGVTPGANVLTF. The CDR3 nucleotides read TGTGCCAGCAGTGGACTAGCGGGAGTAACTCCCGGGGCCAACGTCCTGACTTTC.

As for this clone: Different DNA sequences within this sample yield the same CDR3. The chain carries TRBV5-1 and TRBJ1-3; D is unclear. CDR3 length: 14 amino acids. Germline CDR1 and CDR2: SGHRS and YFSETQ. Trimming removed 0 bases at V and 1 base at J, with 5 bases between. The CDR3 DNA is TGCGCCAGCAGCTTGGACTCTTCTGGAAACACCATATATTTT. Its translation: CASSLDSSGNTIYF.

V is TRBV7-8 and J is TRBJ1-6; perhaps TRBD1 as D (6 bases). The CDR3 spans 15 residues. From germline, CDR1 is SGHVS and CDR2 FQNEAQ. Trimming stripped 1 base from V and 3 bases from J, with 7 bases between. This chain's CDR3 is CASSLGTVYNSPLHF. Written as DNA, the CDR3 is TGTGCCAGCAGCTTAGGGACAGTCTATAATTCACCCCTCCACTTT.

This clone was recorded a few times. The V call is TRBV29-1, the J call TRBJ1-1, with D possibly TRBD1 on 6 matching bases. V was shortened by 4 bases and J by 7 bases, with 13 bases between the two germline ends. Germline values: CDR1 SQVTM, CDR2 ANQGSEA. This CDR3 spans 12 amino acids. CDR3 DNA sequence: TGCAGCGTTGGGCGGGGGGCTAGTGAAGCTTTCTTT. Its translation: CSVGRGASEAFF.

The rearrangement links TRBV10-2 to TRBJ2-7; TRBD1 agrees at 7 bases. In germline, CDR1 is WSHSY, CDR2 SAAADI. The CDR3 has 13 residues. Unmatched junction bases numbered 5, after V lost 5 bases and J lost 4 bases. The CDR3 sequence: CASSYLTGYEQYF. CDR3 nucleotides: TGCGCCAGCAGTTACCTGACAGGGTACGAGCAGTACTTC.

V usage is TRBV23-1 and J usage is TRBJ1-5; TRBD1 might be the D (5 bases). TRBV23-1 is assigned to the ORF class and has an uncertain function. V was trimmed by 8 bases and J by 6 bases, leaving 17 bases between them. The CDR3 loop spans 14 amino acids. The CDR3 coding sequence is TGCGCCAGCGGGGCAAAGAGGGGAGGTCAGCCCCAGCATTTT. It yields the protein CASGAKRGGQPQHF.

CDR3 sequence reads: CASSPRGSTEAFF. The CDR3 DNA sequence: TGTGCCAGCTCCCCGAGGGGGAGCACTGAAGCTTTCTTT. The gene calls are TRBV18 and TRBJ1-1; maybe TRBD1 (6 bases). Per the germline V gene, CDR1 is KGHSH and CDR2 is LQKENI. Trimming stripped 6 bases from V and 4 bases from J, with 12 bases between. CDR3 length: 13 amino acids. Combining the CDR3 with reference TRBV18 and TRBJ1-1 gives the whole variable domain NAGVMQNPRHLVRRRGQEARLRCSPMKGHSHVYWYRQLPEEGLKFMVYLQKENIIDESGMPKERFSAEFPKEGPSILRIQQVVRGDSAAYFCASSPRGSTEAFFGQGTRLTVV.

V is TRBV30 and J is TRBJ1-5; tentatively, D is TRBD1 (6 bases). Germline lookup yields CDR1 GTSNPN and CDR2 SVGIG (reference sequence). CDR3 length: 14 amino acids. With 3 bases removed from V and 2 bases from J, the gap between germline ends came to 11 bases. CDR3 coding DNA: TGTGCCTGGAGCCAGGGGAGTGGCAATCAGCCCCAGCATTTT. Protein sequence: CAWSQGSGNQPQHF.

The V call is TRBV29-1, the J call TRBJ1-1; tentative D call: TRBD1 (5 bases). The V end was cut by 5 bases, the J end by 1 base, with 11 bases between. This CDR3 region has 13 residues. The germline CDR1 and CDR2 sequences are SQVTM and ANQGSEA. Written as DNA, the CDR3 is TGCAGCGTTTTGGTGGGGGGGAACACTGAAGCTTTCTTT. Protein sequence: CSVLVGGNTEAFF.

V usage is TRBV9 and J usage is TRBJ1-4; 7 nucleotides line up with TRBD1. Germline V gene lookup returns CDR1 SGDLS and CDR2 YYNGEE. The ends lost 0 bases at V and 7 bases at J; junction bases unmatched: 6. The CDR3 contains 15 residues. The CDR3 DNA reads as TGTGCCAGCAGCGTAGGGTCAGGGGGAGGTGAAAAACTGTTTTTT. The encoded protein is CASSVGSGGGEKLFF. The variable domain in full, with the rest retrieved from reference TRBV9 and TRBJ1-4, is DSGVTQTPKHLITATGQRVTLRCSPRSGDLSVYWYQQSLDQGLQFLIQYYNGEERAKGNILERFSAQQFPDLHSELNLSSLELGDSALYFCASSVGSGGGEKLFFGSGTQLSVL.

The CDR3: CASSHRDRDGGEQFF. CDR3 nucleotide sequence: TGTGCCAGCAGCCACCGGGACAGGGATGGGGGTGAGCAGTTCTTC. This chain joins TRBV27 and TRBJ2-1, with 9 nucleotides matching TRBD1. The V segment lost 6 bases and the J segment 9 bases; nucleotides outside the gene matches: 12. The germline gives CDR1 MNHEY, CDR2 SMNVEV (reference sequence). The CDR3 sequence is 15 residues long.